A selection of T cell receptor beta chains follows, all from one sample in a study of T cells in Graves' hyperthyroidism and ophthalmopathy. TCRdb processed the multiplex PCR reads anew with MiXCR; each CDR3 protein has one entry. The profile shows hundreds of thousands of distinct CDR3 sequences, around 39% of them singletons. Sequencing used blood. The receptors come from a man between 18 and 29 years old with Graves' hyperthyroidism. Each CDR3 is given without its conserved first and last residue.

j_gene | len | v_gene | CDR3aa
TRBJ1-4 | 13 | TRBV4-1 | ASSQEVTGGEKLF
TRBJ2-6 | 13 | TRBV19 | ASSPTTGGANVLT
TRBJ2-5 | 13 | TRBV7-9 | ASSPTLAAQETQY
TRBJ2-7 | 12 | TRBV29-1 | SVVTPQGAYEQY
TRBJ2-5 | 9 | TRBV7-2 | ASSSGDGRC
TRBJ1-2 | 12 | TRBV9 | ASSVPQGNYGYT
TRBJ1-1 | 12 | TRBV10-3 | AIGGTPENTEAF
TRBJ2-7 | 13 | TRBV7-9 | ASSQFRDMSYEQY
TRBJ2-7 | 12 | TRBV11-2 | ASSLGYGIHEQY
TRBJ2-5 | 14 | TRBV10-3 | AISEGGAGASGTQY
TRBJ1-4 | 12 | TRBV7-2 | ASSTPGGDEKLF
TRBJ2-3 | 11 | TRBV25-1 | ASSERNTDTQY
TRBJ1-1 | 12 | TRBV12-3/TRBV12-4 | ASSWTGGHTEAF
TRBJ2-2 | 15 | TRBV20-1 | SASYGTSGSRTGELF
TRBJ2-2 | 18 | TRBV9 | AGSVHPGTGLSMNTGELF
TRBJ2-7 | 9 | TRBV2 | AASAGNEQY
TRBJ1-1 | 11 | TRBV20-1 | SAREHRDTEAF